This T cell receptor (beta chain) was obtained from a study of blood T cells in healthy people across ages (dated by TCRdb to about 2015). Study-wide context: In model experiments, template switching captured roughly one uniquely barcoded TCR beta cDNA molecule for every two T cells. To avoid experimental bias, donors of different ages were randomly spread across the sequencing lanes. The donors were split into four age groups: young (average 16 years), middle-aged (39), aged (roughly 60) and long-lived (about 74). The study analyzed two additional independent replicas of 1 million unique cDNA reads from the same blood draw for two donors, one aged 18 to 29 and one aged 80 or older. To track age-related changes in TCR beta repertoire diversity, the study relied on deep sequencing normalized with unique cDNA molecular identifiers. Beyond this particular receptor, the publication reports: Observed TCR beta diversity per million T cells fell roughly linearly with age, and a significant reduction was already apparent by age about 36. Estimates of total diversity based on one million sequenced T cells were considered lower bounds and underestimates. Because the CMV infection status of the donors was unknown, age-related changes in expanded clonotypes may potentially have been confounded. Compared with the aged group, the long-lived group had more naive CD4+ T cells, fewer expanded clones and increased TCR diversity, a pattern suggesting age selection. Bulk unsorted PBMC profiling prevented conclusive comparison of naive and antigen-experienced compartments. A strong correlation was found between observed TCR beta diversity and the percentage of naive T cells measured by flow cytometry.

On this clonotype itself: No antigen is known for it. There are no base qualities to consult, and no much larger clone falls within one base.

The germline V gene gives CDR1 as MDHEN and CDR2 as SYDVKM. From its cysteine to its phenylalanine, the CDR3 spans 15 amino acids. The DNA shown is the 45-base CDR3, in frame from base 1. V is trimmed back by 2 bases and J by 8 bases, and the junction contains 9 bases that no gene match accounts for. The donors were roughly 39 Caucasian individuals from Russia, aged roughly 6 to 100 years, who were systemically healthy. About 10 milliliters of peripheral blood were drawn from each donor into EDTA-treated Vacutainer tubes. PBMCs were isolated by Ficoll-Paque density-gradient centrifugation, with at least 7 million obtained per sample. Total RNA was extracted from PBMCs with Trizol reagent, with at least 6 micrograms obtained per sample. The percentages of naive CD45RAhigh/CD27high T cells were determined by flow cytometry on a PBMC aliquot from every donor. The library relied on 5' RACE. Sequenced on an Illumina HiSeq 2500. A second PCR of roughly 7 to 11 cycles was run with a J-beta primer mix and a sample-barcoded 5' primer. A unique molecular identifier was introduced onto each TCR beta cDNA molecule by a template-switch 5' adaptor carrying 12 random nucleotides. At least 3 million CDR3-containing paired-end reads were obtained from each sample. First-strand cDNA synthesis was performed from all RNA using the Mint cDNA synthesis kit, with priming by a TRBC-specific oligonucleotide. Following uracil-DNA glycosylase treatment, all cDNA underwent a first 18-cycle PCR with the universal primers M1SS and BC2_uni_R. In the original analysis: For normalization, 1 million high-quality reads, each with a distinct molecular identifier, were randomly selected from each sample. Instead of being binned into consensus sequences, reads that shared molecular identifiers were thrown out. CDR3 identification, clonotype clustering and error correction used MiTCR with a Q25 quality threshold and the strictest error-elimination algorithm. A nonparametric unseen species model with Euler transformation was used to estimate a lower bound on total TCR beta diversity. In TCRdb, the public reads were trimmed at Q25 with fastp and aligned with MiXCR, with productive beta chains retained. Every entry covers one CDR3 protein and lists the most common genes and DNA from its rows. These V and J calls rely on TCRdb rather than the paper's analysis. This sample is represented by 850,000 to 950,000 distinct CDR3 sequences; around 26% of them were singletons. The ten largest account for approximately 15% of the sample.

The sequence was obtained from a woman of 80 years or more in good health. The specimen was blood. The V and J genes are TRBV28 and TRBJ2-1; 7 bases in between match TRBD2. The CDR3 protein: CASSLPWRGKDEQFF. The nucleotide sequence reads TGTGCCAGCAGTTTACCCTGGCGGGGGAAGGATGAGCAGTTCTTC.